This TCR beta chain was identified in a study of OX40 agonist ivuxolimab in advanced cancers. Study context: Those enrolled were approximately 78% male, with a mean age of approximately 60 years and ages from about 20 to 90.

Data came from immunoSEQ multiplex PCR; TCRdb stores just in-frame clones and leaves some out. In the table there are 41,000 or so clones, about 82% of which are singletons. Germline assignment: CDR1 LNHNV and CDR2 YYDKDF (reference sequence). V was clipped by 0 bases and J by 2 bases, with 11 bases between them. The CDR3 totals 16 residues. The sample here was CD4+ or CD8+ T cells sorted from blood, taken in a trial of the OX40 agonist ivuxolimab. This sequence joins TRBV15 and TRBJ1-5, with D maybe TRBD1 (5 bases). The receptor comes from an adult with an advanced solid tumor such as melanoma, head and neck, liver or kidney cancer. Here the CDR3 reads CATSRDRGGGNQPQHF. CDR3 sequence (DNA): TGTGCCACCAGCAGAGATAGGGGAGGCGGCAATCAGCCCCAGCATTTT.